The sequence of this T cell receptor (beta chain) was determined in a study of OX40 agonist ivuxolimab in advanced cancers. In the study overall: The costimulatory receptor OX40 (CD134) was targeted by ivuxolimab, a fully human IgG2 agonistic monoclonal antibody. Intravenous ivuxolimab was administered to patients every 2 weeks at six dose levels: 0.01, 0.1, 0.3, 1.5, 3 and 10 mg/kg. Of the approximately 50 dose-escalation patients, hepatocellular carcinoma was present in about 19, melanoma in approximately 15, renal cell carcinoma in 9 and head and neck cancer in 9. In the dose-escalation cohort, around 80% of patients were male, and the mean age was roughly 60 years with a range of roughly 23 to 90. Prior anti-PD-1, anti-PD-L1 or anti-CTLA-4 therapy was permitted, and less than 45% of dose-escalation patients had received checkpoint inhibitors. Partial responses occurred in three dose-escalation patients: two with cutaneous melanoma and one with hepatocellular carcinoma. The point of sequencing TCRbeta in the periphery was to test whether ivuxolimab changed TCR sequence diversity and drove clonal T-cell expansion. The paper describes the monotherapy dose-escalation part (N of about 50 patients) of the phase I trial of ivuxolimab.

Of note for this clone: Its specific antigen is unknown. One base away there is no much larger clone; base qualities are not given.

Overall study outcomes, separate from this receptor: Low levels of normalized T-cell clonal expansion were also seen in some patients who did not respond. In the 0.1-3.0 mg/kg groups, partial responders had among the lowest normalized peripheral clonal expansion, particularly in CD8+ T cells. Antigen specificity was not determined for the clonally expanded peripheral T cells. After ivuxolimab, expanded clones were on average more numerous among CD8+ T cells than among CD4+ T cells. At doses of 0.1 to 3.0 mg/kg, clonal expansion of both CD4+ and CD8+ blood T cells was observed from baseline to week 6.

The trial excluded patients who had a history of autoimmune disease or were on systemic immunosuppression. Peripheral blood for TCR sequencing was drawn from every dose cohort at baseline, at cycle 4 day 1 and at cycle 7 day 1. Samples were obtained from an open-label, multicenter, first-in-human phase I dose-escalation trial of ivuxolimab. Adults with locally advanced or metastatic head and neck squamous cell, hepatocellular, melanoma or renal cell carcinoma were enrolled in the trial. CD4+ and CD8+ T cells were sorted separately from peripheral blood before TCR sequencing. For sequencing of the TCRbeta CDR3 region, genomic DNA was extracted from the sorted cells. The immunoSEQ Assay was used to sequence the TCRbeta CDR3 regions. Held by TCRdb, this immuneACCESS table contains in-frame sequences only and omits some clones. Under half of the omission traces to an unresolved V gene where checked; the cause of the rest is unknown. For this sample there are 45,000 to 50,000 clones; roughly 90% appear just once. The ten top clones hold roughly 12% of the sample.

This material consisted of CD4+ or CD8+ T cells sorted from blood, taken in a trial of the OX40 agonist ivuxolimab. The receptor comes from an adult with an advanced solid tumor such as melanoma, head and neck, liver or kidney cancer.

The CDR3 amino acid sequence is: CASSEGTDLNQPQHF. At the DNA level, the sequence is TGTGCCTCATCAGAGGGGACAGATCTCAATCAGCCCCAGCATTTT. The chain uses TRBV9 and TRBJ1-5, with 7 junctional bases fitting TRBD1. Based on the germline V gene, the CDR1 and CDR2 sequences are SGDLS and YYNGEE. The CDR3 has 15 amino acids, counting the end cysteine and phenylalanine. Just CDR3 DNA is preserved here, 45 bases in frame from base 1. V ends up 10 bases short and J 3 bases short, with an unmatched junction base count of 13.